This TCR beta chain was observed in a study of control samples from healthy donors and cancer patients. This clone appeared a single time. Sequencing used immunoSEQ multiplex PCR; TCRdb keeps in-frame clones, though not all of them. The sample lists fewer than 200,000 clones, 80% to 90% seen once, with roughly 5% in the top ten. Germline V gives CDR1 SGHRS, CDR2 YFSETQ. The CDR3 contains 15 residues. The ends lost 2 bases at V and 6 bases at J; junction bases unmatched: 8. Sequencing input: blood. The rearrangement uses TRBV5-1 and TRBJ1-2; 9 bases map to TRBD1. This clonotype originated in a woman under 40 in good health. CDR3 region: CASSFRQGVRDGYTF. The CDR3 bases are TGCGCCAGCAGCTTCCGACAGGGGGTTAGGGATGGCTACACCTTC.